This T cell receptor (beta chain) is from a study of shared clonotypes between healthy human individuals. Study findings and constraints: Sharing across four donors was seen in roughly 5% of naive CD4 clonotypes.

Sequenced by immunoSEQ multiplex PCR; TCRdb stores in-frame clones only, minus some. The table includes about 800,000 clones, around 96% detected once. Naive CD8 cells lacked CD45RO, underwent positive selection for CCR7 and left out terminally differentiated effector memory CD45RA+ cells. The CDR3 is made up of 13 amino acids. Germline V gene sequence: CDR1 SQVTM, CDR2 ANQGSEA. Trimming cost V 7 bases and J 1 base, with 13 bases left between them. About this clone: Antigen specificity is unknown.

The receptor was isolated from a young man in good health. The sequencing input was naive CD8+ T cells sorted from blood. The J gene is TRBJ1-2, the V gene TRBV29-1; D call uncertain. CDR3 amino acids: CSADAGNNYGYTF. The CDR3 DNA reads TGCAGCGCCGATGCGGGCAATAACTATGGCTACACCTTC.